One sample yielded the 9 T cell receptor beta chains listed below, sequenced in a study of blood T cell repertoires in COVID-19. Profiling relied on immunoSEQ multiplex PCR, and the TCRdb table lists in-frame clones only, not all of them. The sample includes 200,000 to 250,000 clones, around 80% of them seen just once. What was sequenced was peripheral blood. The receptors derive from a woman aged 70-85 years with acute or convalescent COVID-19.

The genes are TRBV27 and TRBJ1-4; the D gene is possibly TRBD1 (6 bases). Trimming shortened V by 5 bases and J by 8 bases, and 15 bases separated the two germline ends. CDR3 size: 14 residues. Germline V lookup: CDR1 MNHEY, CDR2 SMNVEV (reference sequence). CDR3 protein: CASSKQGWGEKLFF. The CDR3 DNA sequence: TGTGCCAGCAGTAAACAGGGCTGGGGCGAAAAACTGTTTTTT. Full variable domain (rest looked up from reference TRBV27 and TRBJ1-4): EAQVTQNPRYLITVTGKKLTVTCSQNMNHEYMSWYRQDPGLGLRQIYYSMNVEVTDKGDVPEGYKVSRKEKRNFPLILESPSPNQTSLYFCASSKQGWGEKLFFGSGTQLSVL.

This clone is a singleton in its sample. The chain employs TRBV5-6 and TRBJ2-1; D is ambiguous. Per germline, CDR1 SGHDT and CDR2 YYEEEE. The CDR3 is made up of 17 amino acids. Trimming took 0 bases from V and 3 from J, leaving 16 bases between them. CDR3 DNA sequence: TGTGCCAGCAGCTTGGACGAGCATTTTTCCCTCTACAATGAGCAGTTCTTC. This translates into CASSLDEHFSLYNEQFF.

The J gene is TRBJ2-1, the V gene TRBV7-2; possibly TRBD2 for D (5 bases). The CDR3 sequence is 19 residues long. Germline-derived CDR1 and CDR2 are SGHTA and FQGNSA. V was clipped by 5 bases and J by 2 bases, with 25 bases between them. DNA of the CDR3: TGTGCCAGCAGCCCAGTTTGGCAGGCGGGTCCAGAACCCTACAATGAGCAGTTCTTC. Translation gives CASSPVWQAGPEPYNEQFF.

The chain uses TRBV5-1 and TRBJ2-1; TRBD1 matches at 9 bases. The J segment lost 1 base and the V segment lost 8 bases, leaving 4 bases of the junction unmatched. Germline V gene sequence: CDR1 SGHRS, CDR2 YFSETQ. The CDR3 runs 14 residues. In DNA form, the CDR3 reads TGCGCCAGTGGGGGACAGGGTTCCTACAATGAGCAGTTCTTC. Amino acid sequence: CASGGQGSYNEQFF.

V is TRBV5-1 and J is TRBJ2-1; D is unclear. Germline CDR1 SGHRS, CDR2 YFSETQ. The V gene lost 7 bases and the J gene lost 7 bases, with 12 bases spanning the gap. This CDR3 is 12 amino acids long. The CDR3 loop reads CASRPTRNEQFF. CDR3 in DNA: TGCGCCAGCCGCCCCACCAGGAATGAGCAGTTCTTC.

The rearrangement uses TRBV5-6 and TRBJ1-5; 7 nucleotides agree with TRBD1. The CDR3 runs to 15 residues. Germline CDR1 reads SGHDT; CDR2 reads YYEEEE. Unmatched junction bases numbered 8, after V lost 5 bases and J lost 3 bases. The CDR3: CASSSAGQNNQPQHF. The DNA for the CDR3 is TGTGCCAGCAGTTCGGCGGGACAGAACAATCAGCCCCAGCATTTT.

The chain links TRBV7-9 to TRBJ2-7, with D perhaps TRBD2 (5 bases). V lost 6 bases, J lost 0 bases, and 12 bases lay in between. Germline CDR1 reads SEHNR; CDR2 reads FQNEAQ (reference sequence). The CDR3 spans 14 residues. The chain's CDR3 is CASRPSGSSYEQYF. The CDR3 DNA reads TGTGCCAGCAGACCCAGCGGCAGCTCCTACGAGCAGTACTTC.

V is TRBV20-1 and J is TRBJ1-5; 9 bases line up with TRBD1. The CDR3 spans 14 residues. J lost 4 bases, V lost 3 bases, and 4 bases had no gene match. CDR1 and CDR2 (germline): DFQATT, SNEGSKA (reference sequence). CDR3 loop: CSASGDRDNQPQHF. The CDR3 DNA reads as TGCAGTGCTAGTGGGGACAGGGATAATCAGCCCCAGCATTTT.

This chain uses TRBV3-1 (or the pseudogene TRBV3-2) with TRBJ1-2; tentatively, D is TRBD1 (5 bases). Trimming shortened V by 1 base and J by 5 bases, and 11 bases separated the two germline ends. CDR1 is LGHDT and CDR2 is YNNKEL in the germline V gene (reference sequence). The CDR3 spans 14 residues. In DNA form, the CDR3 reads TGTGCCAGCAGCCAAGCCCTGGGGGGTTATGGCTACACCTTC. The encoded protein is CASSQALGGYGYTF.